The T cell receptor beta chain described here comes from a study of CD8 T cells in Susac syndrome. Random hexamers were used to reverse transcribe the RNA input (0.5 to 1 ug). By means of immunoSEQ multiplex PCR, TCR beta CDR3 spanning 54 Vbeta and 13 Jbeta underwent amplification. TCRdb reanalysed the immunoSEQ multiplex PCR reads using MiXCR and keeps one entry per CDR3 protein. The sample has around 300,000 distinct CDR3 sequences, roughly nine tenths seen once. In germline, CDR1 is MNHEY, CDR2 SVGAGI. Deletions cut 5 bases from V and 2 bases from J, with 13 bases between. CDR3 length: 14 amino acids. This clonotype was detected once.

The J gene is TRBJ2-7, the V gene TRBV6-5; maybe TRBD1 (6 bases). The specimen was CD4+ T cells from PBMCs. The clonotype originates from a human donor with multiple sclerosis. The CDR3 reads CASSPGTLAYEQYF. The CDR3 bases are TGTGCCAGCAGTCCCGGGACACTCGCCTACGAGCAGTACTTC.